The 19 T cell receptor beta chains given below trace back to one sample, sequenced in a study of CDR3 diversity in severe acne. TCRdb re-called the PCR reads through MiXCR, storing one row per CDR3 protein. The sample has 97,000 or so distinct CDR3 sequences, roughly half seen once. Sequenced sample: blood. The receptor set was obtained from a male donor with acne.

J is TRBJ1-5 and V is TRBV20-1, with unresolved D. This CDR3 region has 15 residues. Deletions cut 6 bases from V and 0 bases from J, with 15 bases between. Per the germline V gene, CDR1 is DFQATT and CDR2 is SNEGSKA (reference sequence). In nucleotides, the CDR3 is TGCAGTGCCAGCTCCTGGGAACATAGCAATCAGCCCCAGCATTTT. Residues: CSASSWEHSNQPQHF.

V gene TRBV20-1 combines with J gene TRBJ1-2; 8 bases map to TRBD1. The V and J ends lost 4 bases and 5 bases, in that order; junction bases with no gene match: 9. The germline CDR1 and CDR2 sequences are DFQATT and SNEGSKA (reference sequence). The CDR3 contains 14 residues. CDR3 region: CSATRPTGVYGYTF. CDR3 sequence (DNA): TGCAGTGCTACCCGACCGACAGGGGTTTATGGCTACACCTTC.

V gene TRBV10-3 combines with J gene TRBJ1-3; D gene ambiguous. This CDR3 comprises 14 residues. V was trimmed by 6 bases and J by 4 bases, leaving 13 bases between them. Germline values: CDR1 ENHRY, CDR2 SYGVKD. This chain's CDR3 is CAIRMDAGGNTIYF. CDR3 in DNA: TGTGCCATCAGGATGGACGCGGGGGGAAACACCATATATTTT.

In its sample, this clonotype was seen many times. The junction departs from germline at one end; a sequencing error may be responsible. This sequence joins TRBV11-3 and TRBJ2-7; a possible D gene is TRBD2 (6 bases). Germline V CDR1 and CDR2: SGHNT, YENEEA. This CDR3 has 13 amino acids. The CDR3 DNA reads TGTGCCAGCAGCCGGGACTCGAGCTACGGGCAGTACTTC. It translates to CASSRDSSYGQYF.

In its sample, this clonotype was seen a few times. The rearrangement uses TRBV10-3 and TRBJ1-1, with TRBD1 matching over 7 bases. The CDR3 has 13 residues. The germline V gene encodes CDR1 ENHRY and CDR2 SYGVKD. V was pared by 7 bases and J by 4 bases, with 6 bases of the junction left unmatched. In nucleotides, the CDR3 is TGTGCCATCAACGACGGGACAGTCACTGAAGCTTTCTTT. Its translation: CAINDGTVTEAFF.

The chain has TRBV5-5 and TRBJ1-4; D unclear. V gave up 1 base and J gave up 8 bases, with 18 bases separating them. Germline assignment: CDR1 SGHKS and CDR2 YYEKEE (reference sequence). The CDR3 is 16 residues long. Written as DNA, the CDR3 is TGTGCCAGCAGCTTGTCAGGCGCTCGTACGGGGGAAAAACTGTTTTTT. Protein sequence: CASSLSGARTGEKLFF.

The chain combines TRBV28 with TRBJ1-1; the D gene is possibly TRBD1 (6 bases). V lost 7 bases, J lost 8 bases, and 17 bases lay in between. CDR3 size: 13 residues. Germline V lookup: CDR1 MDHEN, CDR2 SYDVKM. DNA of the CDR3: TGTGCCAGCATGAACACAGGGACGGCCGAAGCTTTCTTT. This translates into CASMNTGTAEAFF.

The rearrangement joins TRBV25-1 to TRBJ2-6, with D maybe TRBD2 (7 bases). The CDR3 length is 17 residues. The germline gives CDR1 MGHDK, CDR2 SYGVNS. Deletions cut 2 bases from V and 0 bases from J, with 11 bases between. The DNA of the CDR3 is TGTGCCAGCAGTGAACGGGGGGCCGGCTCTGGGGCCAACGTCCTGACTTTC. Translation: CASSERGAGSGANVLTF. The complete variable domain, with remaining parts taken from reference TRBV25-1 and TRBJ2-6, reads EADIYQTPRYLVIGTGKKITLECSQTMGHDKMYWYQQDPGMELHLIHYSYGVNSTEKGDLSSESTVSRIRTEHFPLTLESARPSHTSQYLCASSERGAGSGANVLTFGAGSRLTVL.

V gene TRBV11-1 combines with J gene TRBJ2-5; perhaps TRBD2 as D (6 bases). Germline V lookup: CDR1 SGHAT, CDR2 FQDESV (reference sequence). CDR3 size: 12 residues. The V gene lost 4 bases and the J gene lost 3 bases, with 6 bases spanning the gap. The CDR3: CASSSGEETQYF. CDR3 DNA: TGTGCCAGCAGCTCGGGAGAAGAGACCCAGTACTTC. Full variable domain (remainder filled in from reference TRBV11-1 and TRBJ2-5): EAEVAQSPRYKITEKSQAVAFWCDPISGHATLYWYRQILGQGPELLVQFQDESVVDDSQLPKDRFSAERLKGVDSTLKIQPAELGDSAMYLCASSSGEETQYFGPGTRLLVL.

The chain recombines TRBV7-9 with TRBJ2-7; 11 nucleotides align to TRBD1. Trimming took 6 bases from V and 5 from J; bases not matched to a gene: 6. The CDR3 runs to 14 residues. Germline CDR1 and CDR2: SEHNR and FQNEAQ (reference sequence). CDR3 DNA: TGTGCCAGCAGATCCCGGACAGGGGGCCACGAGCAGTACTTC. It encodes CASRSRTGGHEQYF.

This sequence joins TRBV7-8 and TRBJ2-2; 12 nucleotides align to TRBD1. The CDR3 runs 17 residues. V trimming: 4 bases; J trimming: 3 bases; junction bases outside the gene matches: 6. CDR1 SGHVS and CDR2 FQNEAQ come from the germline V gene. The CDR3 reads CASSSWDRGLHTGELFF. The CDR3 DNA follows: TGTGCCAGCAGCTCCTGGGACAGGGGGCTACACACCGGGGAGCTGTTTTTT. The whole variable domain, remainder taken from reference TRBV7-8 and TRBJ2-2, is GAGVSQSPRYKVAKRGQDVALRCDPISGHVSLFWYQQALGQGPEFLTYFQNEAQLDKSGLPSDRFFAERPEGSVSTLKIQRTQQEDSAVYLCASSSWDRGLHTGELFFGEGSRLTVL.

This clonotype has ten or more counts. Here the CDR3 DNA reads TGTGCCAGCAGCAGGGACTACACAGATACGCAGTATTTT. Its translation: CASSRDYTDTQYF. This chain connects TRBV2 to TRBJ2-3; 7 bases are a match to TRBD2. The V segment lost 6 bases and the J segment 2 bases; nucleotides outside the gene matches: 2. The CDR3 has 13 residues. Germline lookup yields CDR1 SNHLY and CDR2 FYNNEI. Using reference TRBV2 and TRBJ2-3 for the parts outside the CDR3, the full variable domain is EPEVTQTPSHQVTQMGQEVILRCVPISNHLYFYWYRQILGQKVEFLVSFYNNEISEKSEIFDDQFSVERPDGSNFTLKIRSTKLEDSAMYFCASSRDYTDTQYFGPGTRLTVL.

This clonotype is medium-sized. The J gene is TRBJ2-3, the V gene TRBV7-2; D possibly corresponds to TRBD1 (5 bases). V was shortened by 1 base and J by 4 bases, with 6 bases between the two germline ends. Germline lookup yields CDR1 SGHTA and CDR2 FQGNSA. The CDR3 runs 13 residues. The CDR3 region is CASSLGGADTQYF. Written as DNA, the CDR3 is TGTGCCAGCAGCTTAGGGGGCGCAGATACGCAGTATTTT. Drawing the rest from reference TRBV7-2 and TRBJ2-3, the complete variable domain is GAGVSQSPSNKVTEKGKDVELRCDPISGHTALYWYRQSLGQGLEFLIYFQGNSAPDKSGLPSDRFSAERTGGSVSTLTIQRTQQEDSAVYLCASSLGGADTQYFGPGTRLTVL.

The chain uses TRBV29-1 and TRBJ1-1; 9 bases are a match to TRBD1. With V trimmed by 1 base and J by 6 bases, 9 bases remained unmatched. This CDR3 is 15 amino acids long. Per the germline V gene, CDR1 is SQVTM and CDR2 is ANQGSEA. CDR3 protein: CSVEVQGARRSEAFF. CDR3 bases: TGCAGCGTTGAAGTACAGGGGGCGCGTAGGTCTGAAGCTTTCTTT.

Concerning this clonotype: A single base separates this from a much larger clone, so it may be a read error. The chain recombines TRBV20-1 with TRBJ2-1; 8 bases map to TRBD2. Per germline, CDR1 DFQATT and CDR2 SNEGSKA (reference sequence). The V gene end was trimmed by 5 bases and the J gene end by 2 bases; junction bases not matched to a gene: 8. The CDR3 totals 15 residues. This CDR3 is CSARLSGRPYNEQFF. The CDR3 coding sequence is TGCAGTGCTCGACTAAGCGGGAGACCCTACAATGAGCAGTTCTTC.

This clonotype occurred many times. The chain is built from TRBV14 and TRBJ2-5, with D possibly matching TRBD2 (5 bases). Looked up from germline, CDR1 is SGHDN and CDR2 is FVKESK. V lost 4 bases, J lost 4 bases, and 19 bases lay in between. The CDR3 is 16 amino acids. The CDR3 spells CASSLRVARSSETQYF. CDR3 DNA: TGTGCCAGCAGCCTCCGGGTAGCGAGGTCATCAGAGACCCAGTACTTC.

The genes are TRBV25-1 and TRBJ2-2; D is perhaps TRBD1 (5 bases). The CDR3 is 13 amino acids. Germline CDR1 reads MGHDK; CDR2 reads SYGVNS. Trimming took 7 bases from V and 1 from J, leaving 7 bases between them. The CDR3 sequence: CASTTGNTGELFF. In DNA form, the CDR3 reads TGTGCCAGCACCACAGGGAACACCGGGGAGCTGTTTTTT.

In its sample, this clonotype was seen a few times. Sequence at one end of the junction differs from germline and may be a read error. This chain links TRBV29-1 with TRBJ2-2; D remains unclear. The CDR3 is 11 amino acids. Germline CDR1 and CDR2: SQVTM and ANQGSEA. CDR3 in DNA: TGCACCGTTCTTGGTGCCGGGGAGCTGTTTTTT. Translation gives CTVLGAGELFF.

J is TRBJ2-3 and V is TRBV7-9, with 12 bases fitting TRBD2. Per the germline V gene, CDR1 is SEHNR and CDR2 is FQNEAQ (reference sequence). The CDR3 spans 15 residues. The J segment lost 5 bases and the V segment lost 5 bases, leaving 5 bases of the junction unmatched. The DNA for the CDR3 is TGTGCCAGCAGCGAGACTAGCGGGAGAAGAGATACGCAGTATTTT. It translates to CASSETSGRRDTQYF.